This passage covers 25 T cell receptor beta chains from one sample sequenced in a study of type 1 and type 2 diabetes patients. Amplification started from genomic DNA. Multiplex PCR with 30 forward and 13 reverse primers amplified the TCR beta CDR3. MiXCR, applied by TCRdb to the multiplex PCR reads, yields one record per CDR3 protein. This sample carries 250,000 to 300,000 distinct CDR3 sequences, around 50% of them seen once, and the ten largest clones take 12% to 15%. Material for sequencing was peripheral blood mononuclear cells (PBMCs). The receptor set was obtained from a man aged 18 to 30 with type 2 diabetes.

About this clonotype: One end of the junction varies from germline; a read error may be responsible. The genes are TRBV12-3 or TRBV12-4 and TRBJ2-3; D is uncertain. The CDR3 is made up of 14 amino acids. CDR3 protein: CASSLDGVTDTQYF. The DNA of the CDR3 is TGTGCCAGCAGCTTAGATGGCGTCACAGATACGCAGTATTTT.

This clonotype occurred many times. The chain uses TRBV7-6 and TRBJ2-7; 10 bases match TRBD2. J was trimmed by 1 base and V by 1 base; bases with no gene match: 4. The germline CDR1 and CDR2 sequences are SGHVS and FNYEAQ. The CDR3 extends over 16 amino acids. The CDR3 nucleotides read TGTGCCAGCAGCTTAGTGGCTAGCGGGGGATCCTACGAGCAGTACTTC. This translates into CASSLVASGGSYEQYF.

The rearrangement joins TRBV29-1 to TRBJ1-2; TRBD1 might be the D (5 bases). Germline V gene data show CDR1 as SQVTM and CDR2 as ANQGSEA. The CDR3 spans 11 residues. V shed 6 bases and J shed 1 base, with 6 bases lying between them. The CDR3 nucleotides read TGCAGCGTCGACAGTAACTATGGCTACACCTTC. Protein sequence: CSVDSNYGYTF.

The gene calls are TRBV30 and TRBJ2-7; D perhaps matches TRBD1 (7 bases). V was shortened by 3 bases and J by 6 bases, with 21 bases between the two germline ends. Germline CDR1 and CDR2: GTSNPN and SVGIG (reference sequence). The CDR3 contains 15 residues. CDR3 region: CAWSAGPQGRFEQYF. The CDR3 region has the DNA TGTGCCTGGAGCGCCGGCCCACAGGGGAGGTTCGAGCAGTACTTC. Looking up the rest from reference TRBV30 and TRBJ2-7 gives the full variable domain: SQTIHQWPATLVQPVGSPLSLECTVEGTSNPNLYWYRQAAGRGLQLLFYSVGIGQISSEVPQNLSASRPQDRQFILSSKKLLLSDSGFYLCAWSAGPQGRFEQYFGPGTRLTVT.

This clonotype appeared many times. The chain combines TRBV7-6 with TRBJ2-7, with D hard to call. This CDR3 spans 12 amino acids. Per the germline V gene, CDR1 is SGHVS and CDR2 is FNYEAQ. Trimming stripped 5 bases from V and 3 bases from J, with 8 bases between. The CDR3: CASSPGSYEQYF. CDR3 in DNA: TGTGCCAGCAGCCCAGGCAGCTACGAGCAGTACTTC.

In its sample, this clonotype was seen a few times. This sequence joins TRBV30 and TRBJ2-7, with a weak D call TRBD2 (6 bases). V lost 5 bases to trimming and J lost 3 bases, with 8 bases between them. CDR3 length: 11 amino acids. Germline V CDR1 and CDR2: GTSNPN, SVGIG (reference sequence). CDR3 sequence: CAWHSGYEQYF. The CDR3 DNA sequence: TGTGCCTGGCATAGCGGCTACGAGCAGTACTTC.

The rearrangement links TRBV5-1 to TRBJ2-7; the D gene is possibly TRBD2 (6 bases). Germline-derived CDR1 and CDR2 are SGHRS and YFSETQ. The V gene lost 0 bases and the J gene lost 4 bases, with 11 bases spanning the gap. The CDR3 runs 14 residues. The CDR3 DNA sequence: TGCGCCAGCAGCTTGGCAGGGACTCCTTACGAGCAGTACTTC. It encodes CASSLAGTPYEQYF.

The chain combines TRBV5-1 with TRBJ2-4; 9 positions match TRBD1. J gave up 3 bases and V 4 bases, and 2 bases lay outside the gene matches. This CDR3 spans 14 amino acids. Germline V CDR1 and CDR2: SGHRS, YFSETQ. The CDR3 nucleotides are TGCGCCAGCAGCGCGGACAGGGGCAAAAACATTCAGTACTTC. Its protein is CASSADRGKNIQYF.

About this clonotype itself: A much larger clone lies a single base off, so this may be a read error. The final CDR3 position lacks the conserved phenylalanine or tryptophan, pointing to a likely read error. The chain recombines TRBV30 with TRBJ2-7, with D maybe TRBD1 (6 bases). V was shortened by 8 bases and J by 2 bases, with 13 bases between the two germline ends. The CDR3 sequence is 12 residues long. Germline CDR1 reads GTSNPN; CDR2 reads SVGIG (reference sequence). The CDR3 here is CALRDITYEQYS. The CDR3 DNA reads as TGTGCCCTCCGGGACATCACCTACGAGCAGTACTCC.

This rearrangement joins TRBV28 to TRBJ1-6, with D unresolved. The CDR3 length is 15 residues. From germline, CDR1 is MDHEN and CDR2 SYDVKM. V lost 1 base and J 9 bases, leaving 13 bases between the germline ends. This CDR3 is CASSLYRGSGSPLHF. DNA for the CDR3: TGTGCCAGCAGTTTATATCGGGGATCGGGTTCACCCCTCCACTTT.

This chain joins TRBV20-1 and TRBJ1-1; D ambiguous. Germline CDR1 is DFQATT and CDR2 is SNEGSKA (reference sequence). Trimming removed 1 base from V and 3 bases from J, with 12 bases in between. The CDR3 has 14 amino acids. The CDR3 region has the DNA TGCAGTGCTAGAGCTTTAGAGAGCGACACTGAAGCTTTCTTT. Translation gives CSARALESDTEAFF.

A word on this clonotype: A junction end diverges from the germline sequence, so it may reflect a read error. This CDR3 reads CASSQTGQNSPLHF. Written as DNA, the CDR3 is TGCGCCAGCAGCCAGACAGGGCAGAATTCACCCCTCCACTTT. The J gene is TRBJ1-6, the V gene TRBV7-2; 7 bases are a match to TRBD1. The CDR3 contains 14 residues. Germline CDR1 is SGHTA and CDR2 is FQGNSA.

This clonotype was observed a handful of times. The gene calls are TRBV30 and TRBJ1-1; D is undetermined. Per the germline V gene, CDR1 is GTSNPN and CDR2 is SVGIG (reference sequence). Deletions cut 8 bases from V and 0 bases from J, with 16 bases between. The CDR3 has 14 amino acids. CDR3: CAGRRLNMNTEAFF. In nucleotides, the CDR3 is TGTGCCGGAAGGAGGCTTAACATGAACACTGAAGCTTTCTTT.

V gene TRBV2 combines with J gene TRBJ2-3; 11 bases line up with TRBD2. There are 18 residues in the CDR3. V lost 6 bases to trimming and J lost 5 bases; unmatched junction nucleotides: 16. CDR1 is SNHLY, CDR2 FYNNEI, per germline. The CDR3 loop reads CASRLPGLAVEEGDTQYF. The CDR3 region has the DNA TGTGCCAGCAGGCTTCCGGGACTAGCGGTGGAGGAAGGAGATACGCAGTATTTT.

The V and J genes are TRBV12-3 or TRBV12-4 and TRBJ1-2; 7 positions match TRBD1. CDR3 size: 15 residues. CDR3 nucleotides: TGTGCTAGTGGTTTCGGACCCCGGGACAGCTATGGCTACACCTTC. This gives the protein CASGFGPRDSYGYTF.

The chain is built from TRBV20-1 and TRBJ2-7, with 11 bases lining up with TRBD2. With V trimmed by 3 bases and J by 10 bases, 8 bases remained unmatched. The CDR3 has 13 residues. Per the germline V gene, CDR1 is DFQATT and CDR2 is SNEGSKA (reference sequence). DNA for the CDR3: TGCAGTGCTAGTGAACTAGCGGGAGTGGAACAGTACTTC. Translated, it gives CSASELAGVEQYF.

V usage is TRBV15 and J usage is TRBJ2-7; D unresolved. Trimming stripped 8 bases from V and 0 bases from J, with 14 bases between. Germline CDR1 LNHNV, CDR2 YYDKDF (reference sequence). The CDR3 runs to 14 residues. CDR3 DNA sequence: TGTGCCACCGCAGCATCCTTATACTCCTACGAGCAGTACTTC. Its translation is CATAASLYSYEQYF.

This clonotype was observed a few times. The chain employs TRBV6-1 and TRBJ2-5; D is possibly TRBD2 (5 bases). This CDR3 is 13 amino acids long. Deletions cut 4 bases from V and 5 bases from J, with 11 bases between. Germline V lookup: CDR1 MNHNS, CDR2 SASEGT. The CDR3 here is CASSGWRGETQYF. As DNA, the CDR3 is TGTGCCAGCAGTGGTTGGAGAGGGGAGACCCAGTACTTC.

V usage is TRBV7-3 and J usage is TRBJ2-1; 9 positions match TRBD2. Germline V CDR1 and CDR2: SGHTA, FQGTGA. V trimming: 5 bases; J trimming: 12 bases; junction bases outside the gene matches: 14. The CDR3 covers 15 residues. The CDR3 DNA reads TGTGCCAGCAGCCCAATAGCGGGGGCTCCGGTTGGGCAGTTCTTC. It yields the protein CASSPIAGAPVGQFF.

This clonotype has just one count. The rearrangement joins TRBV6-5 to TRBJ2-5, with D perhaps being TRBD1 or TRBD2 (5 bases each). With 6 bases removed from V and 1 base from J, the gap between germline ends came to 9 bases. This CDR3 comprises 13 residues. In germline, CDR1 is MNHEY, CDR2 SVGAGI. As DNA, the CDR3 is TGTGCCAGCAGGAGGGGCTTCCAAGAGACCCAGTACTTC. It yields the protein CASRRGFQETQYF.

This clonotype turned up a few times. This chain joins TRBV2 and TRBJ1-1, with D maybe TRBD1 (5 bases). The V gene lost 8 bases and the J gene lost 5 bases, with 9 bases spanning the gap. CDR1 is SNHLY and CDR2 is FYNNEI in the germline V gene. The CDR3 loop spans 11 amino acids. The CDR3 reads CASGTGTEAFF. The DNA for the CDR3 is TGTGCCAGCGGGACTGGGACTGAAGCTTTCTTT.

This clonotype turned up a few times. The chain uses TRBV7-9 and TRBJ2-7; D call uncertain. Trimming left V 3 bases short and J 5 bases short, with 11 bases between. The CDR3 totals 13 residues. Germline V gene sequence: CDR1 SEHNR, CDR2 FQNEAQ (reference sequence). As DNA, the CDR3 is TGTGCCAGCAGCTTTGGAAACGTGCACGAGCAGTACTTC. Translation: CASSFGNVHEQYF.

The genes are TRBV24-1 and TRBJ2-5; D might be TRBD1 (5 bases). Trimming took 10 bases from V and 4 from J, leaving 15 bases between them. The CDR3 extends over 13 amino acids. Germline CDR1 KGHDR, CDR2 SFDVKD. Here the CDR3 DNA reads TGTGCCACTCAGGGCCCCGAAGGAGAGACCCAGTACTTC. Translation gives CATQGPEGETQYF.

V usage is TRBV27 and J usage is TRBJ2-7, with TRBD2 identical over 11 bases. Trimming cost V 6 bases and J 6 bases; bases outside gene matches: 22. The CDR3 loop spans 19 amino acids. Looked up from germline, CDR1 is MNHEY and CDR2 is SMNVEV (reference sequence). The CDR3 sequence: CASSSYSPLAGGPAGEQYF. Here the CDR3 DNA reads TGTGCCAGCAGCTCATATTCCCCCTTAGCGGGAGGGCCCGCTGGCGAGCAGTACTTC.

The chain joins TRBV7-2 to TRBJ2-1; 7 bases map to TRBD2. Germline V gives CDR1 SGHTA, CDR2 FQGNSA. Trimming took 3 bases from V and 0 from J; bases not matched to a gene: 11. This CDR3 has 18 amino acids. Written as DNA, the CDR3 is TGTGCCAGCAGCTTTTTGTTGCCTTGGGGGGGCTCCTACAATGAGCAGTTCTTC. It yields the protein CASSFLLPWGGSYNEQFF.